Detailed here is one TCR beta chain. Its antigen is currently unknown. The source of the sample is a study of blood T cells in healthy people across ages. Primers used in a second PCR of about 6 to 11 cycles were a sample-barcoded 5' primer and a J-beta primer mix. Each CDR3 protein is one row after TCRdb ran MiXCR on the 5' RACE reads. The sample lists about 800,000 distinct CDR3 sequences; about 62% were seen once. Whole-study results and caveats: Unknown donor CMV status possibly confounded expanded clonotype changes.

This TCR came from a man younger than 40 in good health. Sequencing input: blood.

The CDR3 region is CSVVQPRRGNEQYF. CDR3 in DNA: TGCAGCGTTGTCCAACCCAGGAGGGGCAATGAGCAGTACTTC. V and J are TRBV29-1 and TRBJ2-1, with D perhaps TRBD2 (6 bases). The J call is doubtful: the DNA matches TRBJ2-7 better. In germline, CDR1 is SQVTM, CDR2 ANQGSEA. The CDR3 sequence is 14 residues long.